These T cell receptor beta chains were read from a single sample in a study of shared clonotypes between healthy human individuals. Data came from immunoSEQ multiplex PCR; TCRdb stores just in-frame clones and leaves some out. The table records around 120,000 clones, about 70% of them present only once. Material for sequencing was memory CD8+ T cells sorted from blood. Receptor source: a woman aged 25-40 years in good health. Each CDR3 is given with its conserved first and last residue. The D gene is left open where the match is weak. The size entry is marked missing in some rows and otherwise reads once, few, many or a size class.

CDR3: CASSSQASSYEQYF
DNA: TGTGCCAGCAGCTCACAGGCCTCATCCTACGAGCAGTACTTC
J: TRBJ2-7
D: .
size: .
V: TRBV7-8

CDR3: CASSTTSFSGANVLTF
DNA: TGTGCCAGCAGCACGACAAGCTTCTCTGGGGCCAACGTCCTGACTTTC
J: TRBJ2-6
D: .
size: .
V: TRBV7-9

CDR3: CASSQDGGNTEAFF
DNA: TGTGCCAGCAGTCAGGACGGGGGAAACACTGAAGCTTTCTTT
J: TRBJ1-1
D: .
size: .
V: TRBV2

CDR3: CASSEQTNTEAFF
DNA: TGTGCCAGCAGCGAACAGACGAACACTGAAGCTTTCTTT
J: TRBJ1-1
D: .
size: .
V: TRBV5-4

CDR3: CASSSVQGWTGELFF
DNA: TGTGCCAGCAGCTCCGTACAGGGATGGACCGGGGAGCTGTTTTTT
J: TRBJ2-2
D: .
size: .
V: TRBV4-2

CDR3: CASSLDPGTDTQYF
DNA: TGTGCCAGCAGCTTAGATCCGGGCACAGATACGCAGTATTTT
J: TRBJ2-3
D: .
size: .
V: TRBV11-2

CDR3: CASSSGTANYEQYF
DNA: TGTGCCAGCAGTTCCGGGACTGCCAACTACGAGCAGTACTTC
J: TRBJ2-7
D: .
size: once
V: TRBV5-6

CDR3: CASSYGSRAGTSYTF
DNA: TGTGCCAGCAGCTATGGGAGTAGGGCAGGCACAAGCTACACCTTC
J: TRBJ1-2
D: .
size: .
V: TRBV7-9

CDR3: CASTPGQHSGANVLTF
DNA: TGTGCCAGCACCCCGGGACAGCACTCTGGGGCCAACGTCCTGACTTTC
J: TRBJ2-6
D: TRBD1
size: .
V: TRBV28

CDR3: CAWSRLAVTYEQYF
DNA: TGTGCCTGGAGCAGACTAGCTGTAACCTACGAGCAGTACTTC
J: TRBJ2-7
D: TRBD2
size: .
V: TRBV30

CDR3: CASSFSLGNSYEQYF
DNA: TGTGCCAGCAGCTTTTCTCTAGGTAACTCCTACGAGCAGTACTTC
J: TRBJ2-7
D: .
size: .
V: TRBV7-6

CDR3: CASTLQGEGETQYF
DNA: TGTGCCAGCACACTACAGGGGGAGGGGGAGACCCAGTACTTC
J: TRBJ2-5
D: .
size: .
V: TRBV28

CDR3: CASSQGYPGTTSFNEQFF
DNA: TGTGCCAGCAGCCAAGGATACCCCGGGACTACTTCTTTCAATGAGCAGTTCTTC
J: TRBJ2-1
D: TRBD2
size: .
V: TRBV14

CDR3: CASSSTGPETYEQYF
DNA: TGTGCCAGCAGCTCAACAGGGCCGGAAACCTACGAGCAGTACTTC
J: TRBJ2-7
D: .
size: many
V: TRBV7-9

CDR3: CASSLLKEDRGSYEQYF
DNA: TGTGCCAGCAGTTTATTGAAAGAGGACAGGGGGTCCTACGAGCAGTACTTC
J: TRBJ2-7
D: TRBD1
size: .
V: TRBV28

CDR3: CASSVGIADEQYF
DNA: TGCGCCAGCAGTGTCGGGATAGCGGACGAGCAGTACTTC
J: TRBJ2-7
D: .
size: few
V: TRBV10-1

CDR3: CASSKKPGQGAVQYF
DNA: TGTGCCAGCAGTAAAAAACCGGGACAGGGGGCAGTTCAGTACTTC
J: TRBJ2-4
D: TRBD1
size: .
V: TRBV6-5

CDR3: CASSEPDRVDNVLTF
DNA: TGTGCCAGCAGTGAACCCGACAGGGTAGACAACGTCCTGACTTTC
J: TRBJ2-6
D: TRBD1
size: few
V: TRBV25-1

CDR3: CAIRDRGPRQPQHF
DNA: TGTGCCATCCGGGACAGGGGGCCGCGTCAGCCCCAGCATTTT
J: TRBJ1-5
D: TRBD1
size: .
V: TRBV2

CDR3: CASSLRPGTEAFF
DNA: TGTGCCAGCAGTTTACGTCCGGGAACTGAAGCTTTCTTT
J: TRBJ1-1
D: .
size: .
V: TRBV27

CDR3: CASSSTVRDTDTQYF
DNA: TGTGCCAGCAGCTCGACTGTCCGAGACACAGATACGCAGTATTTT
J: TRBJ2-3
D: .
size: .
V: TRBV7-6

CDR3: CASSLTPGQGTDTQYF
DNA: TGTGCCAGCAGTCTTACCCCGGGACAGGGCACAGATACGCAGTATTTT
J: TRBJ2-3
D: TRBD1
size: .
V: TRBV5-5

CDR3: CASSPWTLASTDTQYF
DNA: TGTGCCAGCAGCCCCTGGACGCTCGCTAGCACAGATACGCAGTATTTT
J: TRBJ2-3
D: .
size: few
V: TRBV6-6

CDR3: CASSESSSRADSDQPQHF
DNA: TGTGCCAGCAGTGAAAGCTCCAGCCGGGCCGACTCGGATCAGCCCCAGCATTTT
J: TRBJ1-5
D: .
size: few
V: TRBV25-1

CDR3: CASSEYRGGPLSEQYF
DNA: TGTGCCAGCAGTGAATATCGGGGAGGGCCTCTATCCGAGCAGTACTTC
J: TRBJ2-7
D: TRBD2
size: once
V: TRBV25-1

CDR3: CASTFFWEGHDEQFF
DNA: TGTGCCAGCACCTTCTTTTGGGAGGGCCACGATGAGCAGTTCTTC
J: TRBJ2-1
D: TRBD2
size: once
V: TRBV28

CDR3: CASSLEAGGLEGETQYF
DNA: TGTGCCAGCAGCTTGGAGGCGGGAGGGCTCGAAGGGGAGACCCAGTACTTC
J: TRBJ2-5
D: TRBD2
size: .
V: TRBV5-4

CDR3: CASSLMGNNEKLFF
DNA: TGTGCCAGCAGTTTAATGGGCAATAATGAAAAACTGTTTTTT
J: TRBJ1-4
D: .
size: .
V: TRBV27

CDR3: CASSLGGGPGETQYF
DNA: TGTGCCAGCAGCTTGGGGGGCGGCCCAGGGGAGACCCAGTACTTC
J: TRBJ2-5
D: .
size: .
V: TRBV5-4

CDR3: CASSLMAAEQYF
DNA: TGTGCCAGCAGCTTAATGGCTGCCGAGCAGTACTTC
J: TRBJ2-7
D: .
size: .
V: TRBV7-9

CDR3: CSVAGTVANYGYTF
DNA: TGCAGCGTTGCCGGGACAGTCGCTAACTATGGCTACACCTTC
J: TRBJ1-2
D: TRBD1
size: .
V: TRBV29-1

CDR3: CSARDRGPHGELFF
DNA: TGCAGCGCCCGGGACAGGGGGCCTCACGGGGAGCTGTTTTTT
J: TRBJ2-2
D: TRBD1
size: .
V: TRBV29-1

CDR3: CASSVEGQPQHF
DNA: TGTGCCAGCAGTGTAGAAGGTCAGCCCCAGCATTTT
J: TRBJ1-5
D: .
size: .
V: TRBV25-1

CDR3: CASSGCRRERTDTQYF
DNA: TGTGCCAGCAGTGGCTGTAGGCGGGAGAGGACAGATACGCAGTATTTT
J: TRBJ2-3
D: TRBD2
size: .
V: TRBV2

CDR3: CASSVTGRGTEAFF
DNA: TGTGCCAGCAGTGTGACAGGTCGGGGCACTGAAGCTTTCTTT
J: TRBJ1-1
D: .
size: .
V: TRBV28

CDR3: CASSSGLAALQETQYF
DNA: TGCGCCAGCAGCTCCGGACTAGCGGCTCTACAAGAGACCCAGTACTTC
J: TRBJ2-5
D: TRBD2
size: .
V: TRBV5-1

CDR3: CASKFLAGGSDEQFF
DNA: TGTGCCAGCAAGTTTCTAGCGGGAGGATCTGATGAGCAGTTCTTC
J: TRBJ2-1
D: TRBD2
size: .
V: TRBV28

CDR3: CASSMYTDTQYF
DNA: TGTGCCAGCAGCATGTACACAGATACGCAGTATTTT
J: TRBJ2-3
D: .
size: few
V: TRBV6-1

CDR3: CASSPAGHNTGELFF
DNA: TGTGCCAGCAGTCCCGCGGGACATAACACCGGGGAGCTGTTTTTT
J: TRBJ2-2
D: .
size: .
V: TRBV6-4

CDR3: CASSDSTSGSNEQFF
DNA: TGTGCCAGCAGTGACTCGACTAGCGGGAGCAATGAGCAGTTCTTC
J: TRBJ2-1
D: TRBD2
size: medium-sized
V: TRBV6-4

CDR3: CASSGGTAEFYEQYF
DNA: TGTGCCAGCAGCGGCGGGACAGCGGAATTCTACGAGCAGTACTTC
J: TRBJ2-7
D: .
size: .
V: TRBV9

CDR3: CASRPVCAFF
DNA: TGTGCCAGCAGACCCGTGTGTGCTTTCTTT
J: TRBJ1-1
D: .
size: .
V: TRBV28

CDR3: CSAQARGGTGELFF
DNA: TGCAGCGCCCAGGCCAGGGGAGGGACCGGGGAGCTGTTTTTT
J: TRBJ2-2
D: .
size: .
V: TRBV29-1

CDR3: CAISAAVSVWWHQPQHF
DNA: TGTGCCATCTCAGCTGCGGTCTCCGTATGGTGGCATCAGCCCCAGCATTTT
J: TRBJ1-5
D: .
size: .
V: TRBV28

CDR3: CASSQDGVVAGVKDTQYF
DNA: TGCGCCAGCAGCCAAGATGGGGTGGTAGCGGGAGTTAAAGATACGCAGTATTTT
J: TRBJ2-3
D: TRBD2
size: .
V: TRBV4-1

CDR3: CSGGTGEGNEQFF
DNA: TGCAGCGGAGGGACAGGGGAAGGGAATGAGCAGTTCTTC
J: TRBJ2-1
D: TRBD1
size: .
V: TRBV29-1

CDR3: CASTPDGTSNQPQHF
DNA: TGTGCCAGCACCCCGGACGGAACTAGCAATCAGCCCCAGCATTTT
J: TRBJ1-5
D: .
size: .
V: TRBV6-1

CDR3: CASTATRNQPQHF
DNA: TGTGCCAGCACCGCGACACGAAATCAGCCCCAGCATTTT
J: TRBJ1-5
D: .
size: few
V: TRBV2

CDR3: CASSFGLVRGYQETQYF
DNA: TGCGCCAGCAGCTTTGGGTTAGTTCGCGGCTACCAAGAGACCCAGTACTTC
J: TRBJ2-5
D: .
size: .
V: TRBV5-1

CDR3: CASSVVGGANTEAFF
DNA: TGTGCCAGTAGTGTCGTTGGGGGGGCAAACACTGAAGCTTTCTTT
J: TRBJ1-1
D: .
size: .
V: TRBV19